This TCR beta chain came from a study of blood T cell repertoires in COVID-19. Study-level background: The origin of the acute and convalescent COVID-19 samples was the United States, Italy and Spain. PBMCs, B-cell-depleted T cells, or T cells provided the cDNA or gDNA that made up the material.

Trimming cost V 7 bases and J 9 bases; bases outside gene matches: 12. The CDR3 totals 15 residues. Per germline, CDR1 KGHDR and CDR2 SFDVKD. The authors' processing: By means of reference gene primer amplification, nucleated cell counts were estimated. The method was immunoSEQ multiplex PCR; TCRdb's version includes in-frame clones alone and lacks a portion of them. D and trimming come from the DNA, and the V and J calls and clone size come from that table. The sample consists of fewer than 300,000 clones, approximately 90% of them appearing once. The sequencing input was peripheral blood. This clonotype was sampled from a woman aged 40 to 50 who had recovered from COVID-19. The chain carries TRBV24-1 and TRBJ2-1; 9 bases match TRBD2. CDR3 DNA sequence: TGTGCCACCAGCGAAGGTTCTAGCGGGAAGGGTGAGCAGTTCTTC. Amino acids: CATSEGSSGKGEQFF.